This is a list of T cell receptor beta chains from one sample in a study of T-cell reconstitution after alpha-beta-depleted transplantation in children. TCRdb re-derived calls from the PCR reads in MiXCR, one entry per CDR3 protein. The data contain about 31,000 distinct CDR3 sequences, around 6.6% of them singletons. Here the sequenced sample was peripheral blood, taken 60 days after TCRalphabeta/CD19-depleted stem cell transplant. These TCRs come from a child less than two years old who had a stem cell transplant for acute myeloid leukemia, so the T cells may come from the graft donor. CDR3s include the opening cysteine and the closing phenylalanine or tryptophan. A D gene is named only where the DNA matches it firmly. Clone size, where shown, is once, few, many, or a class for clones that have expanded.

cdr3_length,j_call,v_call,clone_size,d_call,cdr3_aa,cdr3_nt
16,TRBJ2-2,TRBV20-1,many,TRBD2,CSAKASGRFSTGELFF,TGCAGTGCTAAGGCTAGCGGGAGGTTTAGCACCGGGGAGCTGTTTTTT
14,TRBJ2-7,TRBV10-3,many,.,CAISESKSTYEQYF,TGTGCCATCAGTGAGTCCAAGTCAACCTACGAGCAGTACTTC
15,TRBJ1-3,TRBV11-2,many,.,CASSLDRTAGNTIYF,TGTGCCAGCAGCTTAGACCGGACGGCTGGAAACACCATATATTTT
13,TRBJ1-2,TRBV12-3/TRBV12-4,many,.,CASSRQENYGYTF,TGTGCCAGCAGTCGACAGGAGAACTATGGCTACACCTTC
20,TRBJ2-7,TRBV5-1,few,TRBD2,CASSSPRTSGGGMGPYEQYF,TGCGCCAGCAGCTCCCCCCGGACTAGCGGGGGGGGAATGGGCCCTTACGAGCAGTACTTC
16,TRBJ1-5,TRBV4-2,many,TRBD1,CASSQERTGPNQPQHF,TGTGCCAGCAGCCAAGAGAGGACAGGTCCTAATCAGCCCCAGCATTTT
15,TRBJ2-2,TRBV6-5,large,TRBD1,CASGVEDRGPGELFF,TGTGCCAGCGGGGTCGAGGACAGGGGGCCCGGGGAGCTGTTTTTT
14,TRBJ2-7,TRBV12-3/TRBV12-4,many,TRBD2,CASTLAGRGREQYF,TGTGCCAGCACCTTAGCGGGACGGGGGAGGGAGCAGTACTTC
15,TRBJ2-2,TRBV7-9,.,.,CASSLVWGPTGELFF,TGTGCCAGCAGCTTAGTTTGGGGTCCCACCGGGGAGCTGTTTTTT
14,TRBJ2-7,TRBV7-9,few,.,CASSPQKPPYEQYF,TGTGCCAGCAGCCCGCAAAAACCCCCCTACGAGCAGTACTTC
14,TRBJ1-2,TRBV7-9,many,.,CASSGARPNYGYTF,TGTGCCAGCAGCGGGGCACGACCTAACTATGGCTACACCTTC
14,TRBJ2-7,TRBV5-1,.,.,CASSWETDSYEQYF,TGCGCCAGCAGCTGGGAGACGGATTCCTACGAGCAGTACTTC
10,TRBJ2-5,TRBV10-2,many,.,CASSVKTQYF,TGCGCCAGCAGTGTGAAGACCCAGTACTTC
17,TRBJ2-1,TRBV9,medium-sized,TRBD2,CASSVAPTSGRFNEQFF,TGTGCCAGCAGCGTAGCCCCGACTAGCGGGAGATTCAATGAGCAGTTCTTC
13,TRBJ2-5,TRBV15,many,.,CATSRVEVERQYF,TGTGCCACCAGCAGAGTAGAGGTTGAGCGCCAGTACTTC
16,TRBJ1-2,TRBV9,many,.,CASSETGRVSNYGYTF,TGTGCCAGCAGCGAGACGGGCAGAGTCTCTAACTATGGCTACACCTTC
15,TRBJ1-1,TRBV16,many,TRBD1,CASSQLDRGDTEAFF,TGTGCCAGCAGCCAATTAGACAGGGGGGACACTGAAGCTTTCTTT
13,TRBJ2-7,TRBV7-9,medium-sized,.,CASSSPGLAEQYF,TGTGCCAGCAGCTCCCCCGGATTAGCGGAGCAGTACTTC
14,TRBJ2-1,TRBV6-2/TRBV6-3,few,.,CASSRTVWGNEQFF,TGTGCCAGCAGTCGGACAGTATGGGGCAATGAGCAGTTCTTC
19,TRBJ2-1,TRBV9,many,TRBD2,CASSDPGGAGVEEVNEQFF,TGTGCCAGCAGCGACCCCGGGGGGGCGGGAGTAGAAGAAGTCAATGAGCAGTTCTTC
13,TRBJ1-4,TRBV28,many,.,CASSPQGFEKLFF,TGTGCCAGCAGTCCACAGGGTTTTGAAAAACTGTTTTTT
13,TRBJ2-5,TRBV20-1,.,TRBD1,CSATPGGQETQYF,TGCAGTGCTACCCCAGGGGGCCAAGAGACCCAGTACTTC
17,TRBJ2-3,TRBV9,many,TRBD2,CASSESPGLAAGDTQYF,TGTGCCAGCAGCGAGTCCCCGGGACTAGCGGCTGGAGATACGCAGTATTTT
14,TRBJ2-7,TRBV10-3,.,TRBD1,CAISWGQLSYEQYF,TGTGCCATCAGTTGGGGACAGCTTAGCTACGAGCAGTACTTC
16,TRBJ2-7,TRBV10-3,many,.,CAISESGSSPTYEQYF,TGTGCCATCAGTGAGTCTGGCAGCAGTCCGACCTACGAGCAGTACTTC
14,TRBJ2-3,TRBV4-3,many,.,CASSQVGHIDTQYF,TGCGCCAGCAGCCAAGTTGGGCACATAGATACGCAGTATTTT
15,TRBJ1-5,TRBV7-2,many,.,CASSLGVGSNQPQHF,TGTGCCAGCAGCTTAGGGGTAGGGAGCAATCAGCCCCAGCATTTT
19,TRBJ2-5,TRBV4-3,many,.,CASSQRNGASGLTQETQYF,TGCGCCAGCAGCCAACGTAATGGTGCCTCGGGGCTTACTCAAGAGACCCAGTACTTC
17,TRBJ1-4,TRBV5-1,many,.,CASSLGGAVGVDEKLFF,TGCGCCAGCAGCTTGGGGGGGGCCGTGGGGGTCGACGAAAAACTGTTTTTT
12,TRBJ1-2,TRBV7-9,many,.,CASSLEFRGYTF,TGTGCCAGCAGCTTGGAGTTCCGTGGCTACACCTTC
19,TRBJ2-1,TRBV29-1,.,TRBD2,CSVPMRGDPRRPRYNEQFF,TGCAGCGTCCCTATGCGGGGGGACCCCCGTCGACCCCGGTACAATGAGCAGTTCTTC
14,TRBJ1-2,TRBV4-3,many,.,CASSQDRSIYGYTF,TGCGCCAGCAGCCAAGATAGGAGTATCTATGGCTACACCTTC
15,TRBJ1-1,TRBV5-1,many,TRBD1,CASSTGQGWNTEAFF,TGCGCCAGCAGCACCGGACAGGGATGGAACACTGAAGCTTTCTTT
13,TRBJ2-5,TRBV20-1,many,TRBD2,CSAQRGLQETQYF,TGCAGTGCCCAGCGGGGCTTACAAGAGACCCAGTACTTC
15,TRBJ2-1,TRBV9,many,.,CASSARGSSYNEQFF,TGTGCCAGCAGCGCCCGGGGTAGCTCCTACAATGAGCAGTTCTTC
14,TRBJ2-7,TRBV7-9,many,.,CASSLNRASGEQYF,TGTGCCAGCAGCTTAAACCGGGCCTCCGGCGAGCAGTACTTC
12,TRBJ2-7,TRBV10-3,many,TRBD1,CATWDSPYEQYF,TGTGCCACCTGGGACAGTCCCTACGAGCAGTACTTC
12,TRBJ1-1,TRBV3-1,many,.,CASSQEGWNAFF,TGTGCCAGCAGCCAAGAAGGGTGGAACGCTTTCTTT
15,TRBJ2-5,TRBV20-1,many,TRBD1,CSARAGTGTQETQYF,TGCAGTGCTAGAGCCGGGACAGGGACGCAAGAGACCCAGTACTTC
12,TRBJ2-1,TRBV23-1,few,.,CASRMRNNEQFF,TGCGCCAGCAGAATGAGGAACAATGAGCAGTTCTTC
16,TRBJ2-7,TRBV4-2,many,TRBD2,CASSQERLAGSYEQYF,TGTGCCAGCAGCCAAGAGCGCCTAGCGGGGTCCTACGAGCAGTACTTC
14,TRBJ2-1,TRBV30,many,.,CAWRTRGAYNEQFF,TGTGCCTGGAGGACCAGGGGCGCTTACAATGAGCAGTTCTTC
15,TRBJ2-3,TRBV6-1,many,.,CASSLDGQGGDTQYF,TGTGCCAGCAGTCTGGACGGACAAGGAGGAGATACGCAGTATTTT
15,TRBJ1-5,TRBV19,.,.,CASSIVGQTNQPQHF,TGTGCCAGTAGTATAGTCGGACAGACCAATCAGCCCCAGCATTTT
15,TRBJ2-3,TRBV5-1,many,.,CASSLVGSGTDTQYF,TGCGCCAGCAGCTTGGTGGGATCCGGCACAGATACGCAGTATTTT
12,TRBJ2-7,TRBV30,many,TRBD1,CAWRRQGHEQYF,TGTGCCTGGAGGAGACAGGGGCACGAGCAGTACTTC
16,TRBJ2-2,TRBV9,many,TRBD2,CASSPRTSGGTGELFF,TGTGCCAGCAGCCCTCGGACTAGCGGGGGAACCGGGGAGCTGTTTTTT
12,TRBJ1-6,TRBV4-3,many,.,CASRDKGSPLHF,TGCGCCAGCAGAGATAAGGGGTCACCCCTCCACTTT
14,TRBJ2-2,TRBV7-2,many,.,CASSPWQRSGELFF,TGTGCCAGCAGCCCTTGGCAGCGGAGCGGGGAGCTGTTTTTT
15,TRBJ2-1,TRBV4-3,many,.,CASSPSPNRYNEQFF,TGCGCCAGCAGCCCATCCCCTAACAGGTACAATGAGCAGTTCTTC
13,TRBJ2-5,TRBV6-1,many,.,CASSPPYQETQYF,TGTGCCAGCAGCCCTCCGTACCAAGAGACCCAGTACTTC
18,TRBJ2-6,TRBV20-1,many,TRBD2,CSARESGDGPSGANVLTF,TGCAGTGCTAGAGAAAGCGGGGACGGACCCTCTGGGGCCAACGTCCTGACTTTC